This T cell receptor (beta chain) emerged from a study of cytomegalovirus exposure and HLA in healthy donors (dated by TCRdb to 2015 to 2018). A note on the overall study: An earlier analysis of 550 to 700 of the donors reported 250 to 350 Gb of sequence data and 117 million unique TCR beta sequences from about 179 million T cells. Approximately 300 gigabases of sequencing data and 78 million or so unique TCR sequences were included in an early release covering around 650 HLA-typed donors. Of the approximately 370 genotyped donors, less than 85% were placed in the genetic ancestry cluster associated with self-reported Caucasian donors. The study was designed to test whether signatures of past pathogen exposure could be identified by cataloging public T cell receptors. Using immunosequencing, the study profiled T cell repertoires from approximately 700 subjects and related those repertoires to cytomegalovirus serostatus. A separate validation cohort of 90 to 150 different subjects was used in addition to the approximately 700-subject first cohort. The study combined high-throughput TCR immunosequencing, statistical association of individual TCRs with disease status, and machine learning to predict cytomegalovirus infection status. A later analysis re-analyzed previously published TCR beta repertoires from 650 to 800 donors and added high-resolution HLA genotyping to study TCR occurrence patterns. Rather than drawing on any new phenotypic data, the later analysis identified candidate immune exposures from TCR beta sequences and the way those sequences occurred across donors. An earlier analysis of roughly 600 of the donors used high-throughput TCR beta sequencing to judge whether each TCR beta V gene segment behaved as functional or pseudogenic. Donor age, sex, ethnicity and CMV serostatus were compiled together with the repertoire data. Genome-wide SNP genotypes for about 65% of the 666 donors were used in a later genetic analysis, which treated that subset as a discovery cohort. All discovery cohort repertoires had been generated using a single sequencing platform. HLA typing covered class I and class II loci at four-digit resolution. The number of donors typed differed by locus, with roughly 620-630 for A, B, C, DRB1 and DQB1, around 560 for DQA1, 600 to 610 for DPA1, and some 440 for DPB1. Four or five DR-DQ haplotypes were handled as single units for association and clustering because linkage in the cohort was strong. Across about 380 genotyped donors of the cohort, an average of about 240,000 unique TCR beta nucleotide sequences per donor were sequenced, and 15% to 20% of those sequences were non-productive. The investigation overall reported the following: Correlated functional status among segregating V segments might be attributable to linkage disequilibrium, but an unknown experimental factor could not be ruled out. A further reported finding was that TCR beta sequences accurately predicted the HLA-A and HLA-B alleles for most subjects in the first cohort. The classifier was reported to diagnose cytomegalovirus status with high specificity and sensitivity in both the original cohort and the validation cohort. In the study, some 160 TCR beta chains were listed as associated with cytomegalovirus. A later analysis found that TCR association rates varied across HLA loci, with DRB1 alleles showing the most associated TCRs and HLA-C alleles the fewest. A later analysis associated 16,951 TCR beta sequences with specific HLA alleles at a false discovery rate of 0.05. In this cohort, only TCR beta chains were sequenced, and detectable features were limited by the absence of alpha or paired-chain data. Broadly in line with IMGT annotations, most TCR beta V segments showed up in productive rearrangements about 87% or about 30% of the time in an earlier analysis of 450 to 750 of the donors. While some public TCRs were present in many individuals, most TCR sequences turned up only very rarely across donors. According to a later genetic analysis, donors in an Asian-associated ancestry cluster had fewer N-insertions in productive TCRs than the roughly 700-donor mean. A later genetic analysis associated a missense DCLRE1C variant with V-gene and J-gene trimming of TCR beta chains, and an independent cohort replicated the association. Because some donors lacked HLA typing at each locus, the association tests relied only on the typed subset. The presence/absence analyses assumed that sequencing depth was roughly uniform across donors, and that assumption may not be true. The authors suggested that the approach could potentially be generalized to other disease states and immunological phenotypes. A cluster of highly shared sequence variants was judged likely to be a technical artifact of the sequencing pipeline. A few of the identified cytomegalovirus-associated TCR beta chains were confirmed in vitro to be specific for cytomegalovirus antigens. Compared with equally common non-associated chains, HLA-associated TCR beta chains in a later analysis were more clonally expanded and had lower generation probabilities. The 87-base-pair reads could not distinguish some IMGT-functional V segments, including TRBV6-2 and TRBV6-3, so those segments were excluded. In a later analysis, several top co-occurrence clusters were reported to appear linked to parvovirus B19, influenza, CMV and Epstein-Barr virus. In a later analysis, most CMV-associated TCR beta chains were found to appear HLA-restricted, with HLA associations seemingly driven largely by CMV exposure. Because counts were too low, seventeen rarely observed V segments, including chromosome 9 orphons, were excluded from the earlier analysis of a few hundred of the donors. Immune exposure information for the cohort was limited to CMV serostatus. Strong co-occurrence of HLA alleles, especially DR and DQ, made assigning TCR associations to individual alleles difficult.

The CDR3, cysteine through phenylalanine, is 12 amino acids long. The CDR3 DNA has 36 bases and is translated from base 1. CDR1 is given as LNHDA and CDR2 as SQIVND, both from the germline V gene (reference sequence). Trimming takes 6 bases off V and 4 bases off J; junction bases not matched to a gene: 2. In total, 500 to 700 healthy bone marrow donors made up the cohort. All cohort members were sampled while nominally healthy, although unrecorded immune exposures were likely present. The donor was CMV seronegative and belonged to the group of 352 seronegative cohort members. A peripheral blood sample was collected from each donor, and TCR beta sequencing was performed on peripheral blood mononuclear cells. The Qiagen DNeasy Blood Extraction Kit was used to extract genomic DNA from the blood cell samples. Library preparation employed the immunoSEQ multiplex PCR assay. For the multiplex PCR, a mixture combining 60 forward primers for TCR Vbeta segments and 13 reverse primers for TCR Jbeta segments was used. A multiplex PCR assay on genomic DNA amplified the CDR3 region of rearranged TCR beta genes. On the Illumina HiSeq System, the amplified TCR beta libraries were sequenced as 87-base-pair reads. As for how the authors treated the data: In a later analysis, 70 million to 95 million unique TCR beta chains were counted across the 690 or so repertoires, and roughly 11 million of these chains were shared by at least two donors. Raw reads were error-corrected and collapsed into unique sequences with a nearest-neighbor algorithm that merged closely related sequences to remove PCR and sequencing errors. V, D and J gene segments were assigned by aligning CDR3 sequences to IMGT reference sequences. Each retained sequence needed at least a six-nucleotide match to both a V gene segment and a J gene segment. A rearrangement counted as productive if the CDR3 had no stop codons and remained in frame with V and J, and every other rearrangement counted as non-productive. Following IMGT convention, CDR3 was defined as the stretch from the second conserved V-encoded cysteine up to the conserved J-encoded phenylalanine. Sequences without an unambiguous match to a single V gene segment were excluded from the earlier analysis of 450 to 750 of the donors. An earlier analysis of approximately 590 of the donors classified V segments as functional when productive rearrangements were above 56.7% and as segregating when the standard deviation between donors was above 5%. A statistical classification framework was developed to diagnose cytomegalovirus status using the catalog of TCR beta chain sequences. In a later analysis, TCR nucleotide sequences were compared against IMGT/GENE-DB human TR gene sequences so that V and J genes could be assigned. Using the TCRdist pipeline, a later analysis assigned CDR3 sequences along with most-parsimonious VDJ recombination scenarios. In a later analysis, every TCR beta chain was defined by the combination of its CDR3 amino acid sequence and its V-gene family, and reads without a unique V-gene family were dropped. A later analysis removed 450 to 600 highly shared, low-generation-probability nucleotide sequences to deal with suspected cross-contamination and a sequencing artifact. In a later analysis, a clonal expansion index was calculated for each public chain from normalized within-repertoire ranks of inferred template counts. In a later analysis, generation probabilities were computed using a VDJ recombination model fitted to out-of-frame rearrangements, and the results were checked against IGoR. A later analysis scored TCR-TCR, TCR-HLA and TCR-CMV co-occurrence with hypergeometric tests, applying a repertoire-size bias correction to TCR pairs. A later analysis estimated false discovery rates by permuting HLA or CMV assignments 20 times. In a later analysis, co-occurring TCRs were grouped with DBSCAN, and TCRdist sequence similarity was added when clustering was performed within HLA-allele-positive subsets. Co-occurrence clustering excluded repertoires with fewer than 30,000 or more than 120,000 public chains, plus five with anomalous nucleotide sharing. Sourced from immuneACCESS, this table was stored by TCRdb with only in-frame sequences that have V and J called. A share of the clones is absent; for the studies checked, an unresolved V gene accounts for under half, and the remainder has no known explanation. The V and J calls and clone size were taken over from that table, and D and trimming were inferred from the DNA. The sample table gives some 64,000 clones. The ten largest account for 1.5% to 2% of the sample.

In regard to this clone: The antigen it binds to is not known.

The chain employs TRBV19 and TRBJ2-7, and TRBD1 aligns with 8 junction nucleotides. This clonotype was sampled from a woman between 25 and 40 years old in good health and CMV-seronegative. Sequencing input: PBMCs. The bases read TGTGCCAGTAGGACAGGGGTTTACGAGCAGTACTTC. Its protein reads: CASRTGVYEQYF.